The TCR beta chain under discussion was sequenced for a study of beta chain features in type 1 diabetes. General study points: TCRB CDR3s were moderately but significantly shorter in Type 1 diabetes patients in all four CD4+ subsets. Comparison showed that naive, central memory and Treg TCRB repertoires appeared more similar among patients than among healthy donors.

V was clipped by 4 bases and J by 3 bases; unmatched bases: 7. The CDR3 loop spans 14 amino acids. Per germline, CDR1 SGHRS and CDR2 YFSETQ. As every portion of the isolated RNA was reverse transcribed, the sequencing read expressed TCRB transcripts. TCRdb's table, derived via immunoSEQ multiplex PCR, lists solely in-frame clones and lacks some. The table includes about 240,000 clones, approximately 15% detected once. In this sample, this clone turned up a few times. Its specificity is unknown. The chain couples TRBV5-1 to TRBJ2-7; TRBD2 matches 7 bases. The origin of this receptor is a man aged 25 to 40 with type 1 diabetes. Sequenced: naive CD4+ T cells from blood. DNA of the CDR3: TGCGCCAGCAGCCCGAGCGGGGCAGGCTACGAGCAGTACTTC. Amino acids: CASSPSGAGYEQYF.